One sample yielded the 14 T cell receptor beta chains listed below, sequenced in a study of blood T cell repertoires in COVID-19. Some clones are missing from TCRdb's copy, which holds only in-frame ones; the method was immunoSEQ multiplex PCR. The profile shows some 80,000 clones, about three quarters of them singletons. Sequencing was performed on peripheral blood. The receptors were sampled from a woman aged 80 or over with active or convalescent COVID-19.

The chain employs TRBV4-3 and TRBJ1-2, with D possibly being TRBD1 (6 bases). The CDR3 spans 15 residues. Per germline, CDR1 LGHNA and CDR2 YSLEER. The V gene lost 2 bases and the J gene lost 5 bases, with 15 bases spanning the gap. CDR3 nucleotides: TGCGCCAGCAGCCAATTAGTAGGGGGGGGATATGGCTACACCTTC. As protein: CASSQLVGGGYGYTF.

The chain couples TRBV15 to TRBJ2-5; 8 nucleotides match TRBD1. The CDR3 is 18 residues long. Losses at the gene ends were 0 bases for V and 0 bases for J; bases not matched to a gene: 9. Germline lookup yields CDR1 LNHNV and CDR2 YYDKDF (reference sequence). The CDR3 DNA reads as TGTGCCACCAGCAGAGAAGGAGGGACAGGAAGATACCAAGAGACCCAGTACTTC. It yields the protein CATSREGGTGRYQETQYF.

About this clone: Other nucleotide sequences in the sample specify the same CDR3. The chain employs TRBV18 and TRBJ2-3; TRBD2 matches at 9 bases. Germline loops: CDR1 KGHSH, CDR2 LQKENI. The CDR3 is made up of 16 amino acids. J was trimmed by 2 bases and V by 0 bases; bases with no gene match: 3. The CDR3 region is CASSPPSGGLTDTQYF. In DNA form, the CDR3 reads TGTGCCAGCTCACCACCAAGCGGGGGGCTCACAGATACGCAGTATTTT.

Written as DNA, the CDR3 is TGCGCCAGCAGCTTAGCGGGTTCTCCCACAGATACGCAGTATTTT. Translated: CASSLAGSPTDTQYF. The chain couples TRBV5-1 to TRBJ2-3, with a weak D call TRBD2 (6 bases). Per germline, CDR1 SGHRS and CDR2 YFSETQ. Trimming shortened V by 2 bases and J by 2 bases, and 12 bases separated the two germline ends. The CDR3 has 15 residues.

The V and J genes are TRBV5-1 and TRBJ2-1; 10 bases map to TRBD2. Germline CDR1 reads SGHRS; CDR2 reads YFSETQ. With 0 bases clipped from V and 15 bases from J, the junction kept 12 bases outside the gene matches. The CDR3 consists of 15 residues. CDR3 protein: CASSLVSGGPPSPFF. CDR3 nucleotides: TGCGCCAGCAGCTTGGTTAGCGGGGGGCCCCCGAGCCCGTTCTTC. Full variable domain (remainder filled in from reference TRBV5-1 and TRBJ2-1): KAGVTQTPRYLIKTRGQQVTLSCSPISGHRSVSWYQQTPGQGLQFLFEYFSETQRNKGNFPGRFSGRQFSNSRSEMNVSTLELGDSALYLCASSLVSGGPPSPFFGPGTRLTVL.

The DNA for the CDR3 is TGTGCCAGCAGCGTAGCAGACAACACAGATACGCAGTATTTT. Its protein is CASSVADNTDTQYF. V is TRBV9 and J is TRBJ2-3; D unresolved. CDR3 length equals 14 residues. Trimming took 0 bases from V and 2 from J, leaving 7 bases between them. In germline, CDR1 is SGDLS, CDR2 YYNGEE.

The chain couples TRBV24-1 to TRBJ2-1; 8 bases line up with TRBD1. The junction had 3 bases not matched to a gene; V was cut back by 4 bases and J by 5 bases. In germline, CDR1 is KGHDR, CDR2 SFDVKD. The CDR3 runs to 14 residues. DNA of the CDR3: TGTGCCACCAGTGACCCGGGACAGGACAATGAGCAGTTCTTC. It specifies CATSDPGQDNEQFF.

The rearrangement uses TRBV3-1 (or the pseudogene TRBV3-2) and TRBJ2-3; D possibly corresponds to TRBD2 (7 bases). In germline, CDR1 is LGHDT, CDR2 YNNKEL (reference sequence). Between the trimmed V and J ends, which lost 4 bases and 14 bases, there was a span of 22 bases. This CDR3 has 14 residues. The CDR3 sequence: CASSRDASGGRRYF. Written as DNA, the CDR3 is TGTGCCAGCAGCCGAGACGCATCGGGGGGCCGTCGGTATTTT.

This clone has only a few counts. The rearrangement uses TRBV6-5 and TRBJ1-1; 10 nucleotides align to TRBD1. V was clipped by 5 bases and J by 5 bases; unmatched bases: 8. The CDR3 has 15 amino acids. The germline V gene has CDR1 MNHEY and CDR2 SVGAGI. DNA of the CDR3: TGTGCCAGCAGTACTCCGGGACAGGGGAAGACTGAAGCTTTCTTT. Its translation: CASSTPGQGKTEAFF.

This clone has only a few counts. V is TRBV27 and J is TRBJ2-1; perhaps TRBD2 as D (5 bases). V lost 5 bases, J lost 4 bases, and 21 bases lay in between. The CDR3 extends over 17 amino acids. Per germline, CDR1 MNHEY and CDR2 SMNVEV (reference sequence). In DNA, the CDR3 is TGTGCCAGCAGTCCACCGACACCCGCGGGCGCATACAATGAGCAGTTCTTC. Translating it yields CASSPPTPAGAYNEQFF.

The J gene is TRBJ2-1, the V gene TRBV27, with D unclear. The CDR3 loop spans 13 amino acids. Trimming pared 3 bases from V and 4 bases from J, leaving 7 bases between. Germline V lookup: CDR1 MNHEY, CDR2 SMNVEV (reference sequence). As DNA, the CDR3 is TGTGCCAGCAGTTTGAACTCTTACAATGAGCAGTTCTTC. Translating it yields CASSLNSYNEQFF.

The sample holds many counts of this clone. Germline is not matched at one junction end, which may reflect a read error. This chain joins TRBV6-2 or TRBV6-3 and TRBJ2-7; D remains unclear. The CDR3 has 14 residues. Germline CDR1 is MNHEY and CDR2 is SVGEGT. The CDR3 DNA is TGTGCCAGCAGCCAAGCCCCACAGTCCTCCGAGCAGTACTTC. It specifies CASSQAPQSSEQYF.

This chain uses TRBV11-2 with TRBJ2-3; no clear D gene. The V gene's germline CDR1 is SGHAT and CDR2 FQNNGV. The length of the CDR3 is 15 residues. V shed 5 bases and J shed 2 bases, with 14 bases lying between them. CDR3 in amino acids: CASSKGGQYTDTQYF. The CDR3, as DNA: TGTGCCAGCAGCAAAGGTGGGCAGTACACAGATACGCAGTATTTT.

This sequence joins TRBV6-5 and TRBJ1-1, with no clear D. CDR3 length equals 15 residues. V lost 2 bases, J lost 4 bases, and 14 bases lay in between. Germline loops: CDR1 MNHEY, CDR2 SVGAGI. The CDR3 sequence: CASSYTRPFGTEAFF. The CDR3, as DNA: TGTGCCAGCAGTTACACTAGACCATTCGGCACTGAAGCTTTCTTT.